Detailed here is one T cell receptor beta chain. What it binds is unknown. Peripheral blood and lesional scalp punch biopsies were taken from alopecia areata patients. The authors sorted CD4+ and CD8+ T cells from PBMCs. Extracted RNA was reverse transcribed, and the resulting cDNA served as sequencing template. The method was immunoSEQ multiplex PCR; TCRdb's version includes in-frame clones alone and lacks a portion of them. The profile shows 150,000 to 180,000 clones, around 50% of them singletons. The sample is drawn from a study of CD8+ T cells in alopecia areata. Notes on the study in general: Scalp sequencing also captures normal skin's resident alphabeta T cells. Affected scalp, especially in alopecia totalis/universalis, had a higher clonality than normal scalp did.

This TCR was sampled from a human donor with alopecia areata. The specimen comprised CD8+ T cells sorted from blood, sampled at week 0.

CDR3 residues: CASSTGPYGYTF. The CDR3 coding sequence is TGTGCCAGCAGTACGGGACCCTATGGCTACACCTTC. This sequence joins TRBV27 and TRBJ1-2; TRBD1 might be the D (5 bases). V gave up 5 bases and J gave up 4 bases, with 8 bases separating them. The CDR3 has 12 amino acids. Germline V gene data show CDR1 as MNHEY and CDR2 as SMNVEV (reference sequence).